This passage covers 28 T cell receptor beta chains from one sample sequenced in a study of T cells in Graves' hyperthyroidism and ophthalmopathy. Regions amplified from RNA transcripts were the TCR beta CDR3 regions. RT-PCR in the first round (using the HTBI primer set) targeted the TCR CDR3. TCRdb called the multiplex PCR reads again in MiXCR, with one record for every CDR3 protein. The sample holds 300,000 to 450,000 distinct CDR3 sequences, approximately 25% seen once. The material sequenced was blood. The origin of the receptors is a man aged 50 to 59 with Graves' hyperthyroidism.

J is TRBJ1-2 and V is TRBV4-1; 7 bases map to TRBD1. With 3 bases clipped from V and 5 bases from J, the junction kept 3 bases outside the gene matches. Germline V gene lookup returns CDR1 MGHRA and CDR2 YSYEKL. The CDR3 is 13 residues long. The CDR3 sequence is CASSHTGEYGYTF. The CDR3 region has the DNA TGCGCCAGCAGCCATACAGGGGAGTATGGCTACACCTTC.

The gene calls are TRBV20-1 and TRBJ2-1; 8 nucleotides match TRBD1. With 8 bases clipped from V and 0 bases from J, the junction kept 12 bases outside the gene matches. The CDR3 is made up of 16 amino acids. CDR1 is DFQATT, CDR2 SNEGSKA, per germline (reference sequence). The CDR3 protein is CSSPGQGASSYNEQFF. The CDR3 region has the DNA TGCAGTTCCCCCGGTCAGGGGGCGAGCTCCTACAATGAGCAGTTCTTC.

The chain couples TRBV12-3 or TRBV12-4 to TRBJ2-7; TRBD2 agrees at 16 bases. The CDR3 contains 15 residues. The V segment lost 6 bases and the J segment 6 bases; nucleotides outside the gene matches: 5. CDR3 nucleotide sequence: TGTGCCAGCAGACTCGGGACTAGCGGGAGGGCCGAGCAGTACTTC. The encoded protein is CASRLGTSGRAEQYF.

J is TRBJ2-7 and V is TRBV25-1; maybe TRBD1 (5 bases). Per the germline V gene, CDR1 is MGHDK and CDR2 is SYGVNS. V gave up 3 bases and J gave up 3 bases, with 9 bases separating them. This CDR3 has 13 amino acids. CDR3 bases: TGTGCCAGCAGTGATGCAGGGAACTACGAGCAGTACTTC. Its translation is CASSDAGNYEQYF.

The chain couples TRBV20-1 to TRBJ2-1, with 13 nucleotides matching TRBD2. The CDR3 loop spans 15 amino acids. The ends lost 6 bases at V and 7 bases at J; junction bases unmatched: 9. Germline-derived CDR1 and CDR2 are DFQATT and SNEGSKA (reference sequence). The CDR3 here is CSAYTSGRAENEQFF. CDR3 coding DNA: TGCAGTGCCTATACTAGCGGGAGGGCCGAAAATGAGCAGTTCTTC.

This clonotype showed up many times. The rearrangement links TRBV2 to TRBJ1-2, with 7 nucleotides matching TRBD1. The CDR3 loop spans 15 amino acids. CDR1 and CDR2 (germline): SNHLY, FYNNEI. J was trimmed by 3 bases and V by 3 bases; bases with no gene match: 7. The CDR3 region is CASSDSDRRDYGYTF. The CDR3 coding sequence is TGTGCCAGCAGTGATTCGGACAGGCGGGACTATGGCTACACCTTC. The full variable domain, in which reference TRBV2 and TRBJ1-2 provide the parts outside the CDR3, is EPEVTQTPSHQVTQMGQEVILRCVPISNHLYFYWYRQILGQKVEFLVSFYNNEISEKSEIFDDQFSVERPDGSNFTLKIRSTKLEDSAMYFCASSDSDRRDYGYTFGSGTRLTVV.

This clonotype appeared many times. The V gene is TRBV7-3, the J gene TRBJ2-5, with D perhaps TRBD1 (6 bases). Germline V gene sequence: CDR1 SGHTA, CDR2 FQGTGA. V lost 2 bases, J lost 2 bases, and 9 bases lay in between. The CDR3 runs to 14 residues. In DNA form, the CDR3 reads TGTGCCAGCAGCTTATCAGGACAGCAAGAGACCCAGTACTTC. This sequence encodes CASSLSGQQETQYF.

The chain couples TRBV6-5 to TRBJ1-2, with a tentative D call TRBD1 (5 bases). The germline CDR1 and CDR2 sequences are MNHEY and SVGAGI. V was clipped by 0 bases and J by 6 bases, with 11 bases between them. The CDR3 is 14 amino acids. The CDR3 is CASSYSQGMDGYTF. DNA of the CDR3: TGTGCCAGCAGTTACTCGCAGGGAATGGATGGCTACACCTTC.

The CDR3 coding sequence is TGTGCCAGCAGTTCACGACCGAGGAGAGGGAATGAGCAGTTCTTC. Protein product: CASSSRPRRGNEQFF. This chain links TRBV28 with TRBJ2-1; possibly TRBD2 for D (5 bases). Germline CDR1 MDHEN, CDR2 SYDVKM. The CDR3 has 15 amino acids. V was trimmed by 4 bases and J by 7 bases, leaving 17 bases between them.

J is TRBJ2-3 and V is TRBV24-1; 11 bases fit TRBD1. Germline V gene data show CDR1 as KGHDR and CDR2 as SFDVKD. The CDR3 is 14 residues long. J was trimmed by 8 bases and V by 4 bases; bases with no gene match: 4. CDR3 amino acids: CATSEPGTGGTQYF. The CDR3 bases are TGTGCCACCAGTGAGCCCGGGACAGGGGGTACGCAGTATTTT.

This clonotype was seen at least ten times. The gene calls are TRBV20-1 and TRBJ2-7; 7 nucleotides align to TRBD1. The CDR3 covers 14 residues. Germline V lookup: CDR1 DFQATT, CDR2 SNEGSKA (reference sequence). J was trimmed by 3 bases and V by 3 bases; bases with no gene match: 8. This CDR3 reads CSASTTGFGYEQYF. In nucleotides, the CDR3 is TGCAGTGCTAGCACGACAGGGTTTGGCTACGAGCAGTACTTC.

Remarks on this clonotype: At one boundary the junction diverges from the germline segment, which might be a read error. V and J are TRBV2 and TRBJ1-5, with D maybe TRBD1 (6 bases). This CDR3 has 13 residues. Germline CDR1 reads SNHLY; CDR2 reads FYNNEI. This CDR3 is CAAKQGRNLPQHF. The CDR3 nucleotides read TGTGCCGCCAAACAGGGACGCAATCTGCCCCAGCATTTT.

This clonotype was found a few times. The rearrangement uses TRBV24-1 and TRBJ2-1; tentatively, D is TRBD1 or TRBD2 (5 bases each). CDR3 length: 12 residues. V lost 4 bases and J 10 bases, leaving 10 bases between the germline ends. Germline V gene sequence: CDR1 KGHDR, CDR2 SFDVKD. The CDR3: CATSEGTREQFF. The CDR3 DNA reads TGTGCCACCAGTGAAGGGACGCGCGAGCAGTTCTTC.

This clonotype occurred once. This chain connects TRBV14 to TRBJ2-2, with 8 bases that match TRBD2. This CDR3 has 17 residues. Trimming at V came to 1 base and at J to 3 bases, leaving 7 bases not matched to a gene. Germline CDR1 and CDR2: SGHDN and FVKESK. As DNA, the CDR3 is TGTGCCAGCAGCCAAGTCGTGTTAGCGGGATACACCGGGGAGCTGTTTTTT. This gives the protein CASSQVVLAGYTGELFF. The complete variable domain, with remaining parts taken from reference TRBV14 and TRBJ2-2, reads EAGVTQFPSHSVIEKGQTVTLRCDPISGHDNLYWYRRVMGKEIKFLLHFVKESKQDESGMPNNRFLAERTGGTYSTLKVQPAELEDSGVYFCASSQVVLAGYTGELFFGEGSRLTVL.

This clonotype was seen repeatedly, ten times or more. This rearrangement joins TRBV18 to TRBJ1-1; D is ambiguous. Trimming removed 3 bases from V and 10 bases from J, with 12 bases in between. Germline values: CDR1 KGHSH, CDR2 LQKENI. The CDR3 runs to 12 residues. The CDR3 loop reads CASSPPGSVAFF. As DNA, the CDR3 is TGTGCCAGCTCACCTCCGGGGAGTGTAGCTTTCTTT.

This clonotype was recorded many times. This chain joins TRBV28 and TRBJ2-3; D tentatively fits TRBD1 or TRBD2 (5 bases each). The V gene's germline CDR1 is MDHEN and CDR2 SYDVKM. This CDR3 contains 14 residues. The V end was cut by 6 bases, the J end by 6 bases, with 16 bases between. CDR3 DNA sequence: TGTGCCAGCAGGCCCGAGGGGACGGAGGATACGCAGTATTTT. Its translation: CASRPEGTEDTQYF.

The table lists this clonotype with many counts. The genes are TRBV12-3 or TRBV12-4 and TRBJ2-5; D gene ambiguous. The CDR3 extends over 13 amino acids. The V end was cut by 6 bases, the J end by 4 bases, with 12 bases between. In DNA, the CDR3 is TGTGCCAGCAGACAAGATACGGGAGAGACCCAGTACTTC. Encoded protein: CASRQDTGETQYF.

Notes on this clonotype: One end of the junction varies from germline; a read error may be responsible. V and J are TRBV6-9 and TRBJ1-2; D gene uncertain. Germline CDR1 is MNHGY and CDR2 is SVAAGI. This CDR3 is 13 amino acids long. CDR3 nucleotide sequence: TGTGCCAGCAGTGATTCGGGGAACTATGGCTACACCTTC. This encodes CASSDSGNYGYTF.

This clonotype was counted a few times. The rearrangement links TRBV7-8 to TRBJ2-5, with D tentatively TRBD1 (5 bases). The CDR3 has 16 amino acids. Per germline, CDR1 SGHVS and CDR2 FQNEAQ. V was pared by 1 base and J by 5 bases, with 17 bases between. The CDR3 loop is CASSLGVVAGLETQYF. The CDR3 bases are TGTGCCAGCAGCTTAGGTGTGGTCGCAGGGCTGGAGACCCAGTACTTC.

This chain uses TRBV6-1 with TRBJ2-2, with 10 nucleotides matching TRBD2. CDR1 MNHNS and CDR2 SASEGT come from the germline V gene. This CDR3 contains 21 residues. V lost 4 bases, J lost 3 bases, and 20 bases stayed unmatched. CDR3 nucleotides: TGTGCCAGCAGTGTAAATACTCCGGCACTAGCGGGGAGAGCTGACACCGGGGAGCTGTTTTTT. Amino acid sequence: CASSVNTPALAGRADTGELFF.

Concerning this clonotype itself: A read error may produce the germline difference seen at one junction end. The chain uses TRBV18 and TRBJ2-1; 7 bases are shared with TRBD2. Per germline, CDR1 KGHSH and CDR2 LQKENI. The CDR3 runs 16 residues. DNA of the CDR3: TGTGCCAGCTCGCTACTAGCGAGTAGCTCCTACAATGGGCAGTTCTTC. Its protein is CASSLLASSSYNGQFF.

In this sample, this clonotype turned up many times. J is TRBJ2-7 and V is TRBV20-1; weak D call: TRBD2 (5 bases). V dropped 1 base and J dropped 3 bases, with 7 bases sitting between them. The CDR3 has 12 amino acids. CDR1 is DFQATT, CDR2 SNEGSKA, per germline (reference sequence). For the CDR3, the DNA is TGCAGTGCTAGAGCCGGGAACTACGAGCAGTACTTC. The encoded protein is CSARAGNYEQYF.

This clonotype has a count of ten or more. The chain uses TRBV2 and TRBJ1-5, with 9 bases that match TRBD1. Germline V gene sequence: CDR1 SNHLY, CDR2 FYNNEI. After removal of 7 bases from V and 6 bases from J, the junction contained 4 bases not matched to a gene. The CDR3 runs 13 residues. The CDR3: CASTGTGSQPQHF. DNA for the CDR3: TGTGCCAGCACCGGGACAGGGTCTCAGCCCCAGCATTTT.

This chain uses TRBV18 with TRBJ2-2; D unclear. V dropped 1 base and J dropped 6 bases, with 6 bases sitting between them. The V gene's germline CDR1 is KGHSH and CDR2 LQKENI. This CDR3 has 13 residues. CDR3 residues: CASSPQNAGELFF. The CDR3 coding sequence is TGTGCCAGCTCACCACAAAATGCCGGGGAGCTGTTTTTT. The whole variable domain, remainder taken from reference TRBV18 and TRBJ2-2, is NAGVMQNPRHLVRRRGQEARLRCSPMKGHSHVYWYRQLPEEGLKFMVYLQKENIIDESGMPKERFSAEFPKEGPSILRIQQVVRGDSAAYFCASSPQNAGELFFGEGSRLTVL.

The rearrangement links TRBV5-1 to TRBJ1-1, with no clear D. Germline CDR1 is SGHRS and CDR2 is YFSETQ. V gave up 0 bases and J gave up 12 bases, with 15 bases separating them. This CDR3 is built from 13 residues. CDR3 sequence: CASSLEAGGETFF. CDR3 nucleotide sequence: TGCGCCAGCAGCTTGGAGGCAGGCGGAGAGACTTTCTTT.

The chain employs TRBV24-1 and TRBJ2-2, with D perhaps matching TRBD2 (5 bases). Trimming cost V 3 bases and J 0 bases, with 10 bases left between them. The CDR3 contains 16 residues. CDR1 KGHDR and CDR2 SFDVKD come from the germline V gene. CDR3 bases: TGTGCCACCAGTGATCCCAGCGGTGCGAACACCGGGGAGCTGTTTTTT. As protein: CATSDPSGANTGELFF.

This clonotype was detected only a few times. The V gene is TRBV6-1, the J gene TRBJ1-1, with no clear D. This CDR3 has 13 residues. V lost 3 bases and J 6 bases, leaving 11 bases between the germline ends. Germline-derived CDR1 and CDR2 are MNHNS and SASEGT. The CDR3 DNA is TGTGCCAGCAGTGAGTCTTGGGGAGCTGAAGCTTTCTTT. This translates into CASSESWGAEAFF.

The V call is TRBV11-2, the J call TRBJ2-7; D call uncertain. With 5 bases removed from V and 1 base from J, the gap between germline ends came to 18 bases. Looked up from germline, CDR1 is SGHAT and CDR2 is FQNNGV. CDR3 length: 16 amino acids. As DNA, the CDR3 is TGTGCCAGCAGCCCGGTTGAAGGATCTGAGTCCTACGAGCAGTACTTC. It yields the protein CASSPVEGSESYEQYF.